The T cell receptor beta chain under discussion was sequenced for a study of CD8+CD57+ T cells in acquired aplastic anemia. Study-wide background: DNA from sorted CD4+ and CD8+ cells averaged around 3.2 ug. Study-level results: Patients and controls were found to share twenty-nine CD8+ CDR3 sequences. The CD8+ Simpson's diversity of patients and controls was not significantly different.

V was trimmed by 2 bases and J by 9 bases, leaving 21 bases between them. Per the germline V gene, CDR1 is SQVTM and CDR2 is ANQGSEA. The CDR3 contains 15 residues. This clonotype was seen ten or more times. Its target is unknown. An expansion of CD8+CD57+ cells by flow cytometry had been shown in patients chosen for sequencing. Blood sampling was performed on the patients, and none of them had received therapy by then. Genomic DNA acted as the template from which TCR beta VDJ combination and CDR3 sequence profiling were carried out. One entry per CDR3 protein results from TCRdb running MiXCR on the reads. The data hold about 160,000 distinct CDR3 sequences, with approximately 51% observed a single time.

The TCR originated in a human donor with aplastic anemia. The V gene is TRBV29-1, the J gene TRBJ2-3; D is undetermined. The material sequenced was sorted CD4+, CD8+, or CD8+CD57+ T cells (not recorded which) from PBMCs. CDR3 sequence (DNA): TGCAGCGTTGAAAACAGCCCTTCTTCTGCTGGAACGCAGTATTTT. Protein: CSVENSPSSAGTQYF.